This T cell receptor beta chain was sequenced during a study of CD8+CD57+ T cells in acquired aplastic anemia. At the level of the study: Recorded DNA amounts for sorted CD4+ and CD8+ cells had an average of 3.2 ug.

TCR beta VDJ and CDR3 profiles were obtained from a genomic DNA template. TCRdb re-analysed the reads in MiXCR, keeping a single row per CDR3 protein. The table shows over 100,000 distinct CDR3 sequences, with roughly two fifths occurring only once. This CDR3 is 13 amino acids long. Trimming shortened V by 4 bases and J by 7 bases, and 11 bases separated the two germline ends. CDR1 MNHEY and CDR2 SVGAGI come from the germline V gene. As concerns this clonotype: A much larger clone is a single base away; this may be a read error. The conserved phenylalanine or tryptophan is not found at the CDR3 terminus, so this likely reflects a read error.

This clonotype was obtained from a human donor in good health, serving as a control. The genes are TRBV6-5 and TRBJ1-5; D unclear. Sequenced sample: sorted CD4+, CD8+, or CD8+CD57+ T cells (not recorded which) from PBMCs. CDR3 protein: CASSFTPFQPQHL. DNA for the CDR3: TGTGCCAGCAGTTTTACTCCTTTCCAGCCCCAGCATCTT.